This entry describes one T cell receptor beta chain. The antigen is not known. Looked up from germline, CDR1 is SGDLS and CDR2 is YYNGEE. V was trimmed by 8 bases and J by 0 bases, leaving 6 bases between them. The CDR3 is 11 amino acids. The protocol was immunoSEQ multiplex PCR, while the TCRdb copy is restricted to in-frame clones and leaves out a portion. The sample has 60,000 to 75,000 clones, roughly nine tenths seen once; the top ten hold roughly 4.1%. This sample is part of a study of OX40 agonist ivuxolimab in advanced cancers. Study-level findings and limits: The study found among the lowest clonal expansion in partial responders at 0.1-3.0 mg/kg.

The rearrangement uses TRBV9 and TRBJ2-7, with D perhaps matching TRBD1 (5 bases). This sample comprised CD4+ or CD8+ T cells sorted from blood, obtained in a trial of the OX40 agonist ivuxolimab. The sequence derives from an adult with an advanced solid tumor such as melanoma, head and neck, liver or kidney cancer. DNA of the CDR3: TGTGCCAGAGACAGCTCCTACGAGCAGTACTTC. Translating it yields CARDSSYEQYF.